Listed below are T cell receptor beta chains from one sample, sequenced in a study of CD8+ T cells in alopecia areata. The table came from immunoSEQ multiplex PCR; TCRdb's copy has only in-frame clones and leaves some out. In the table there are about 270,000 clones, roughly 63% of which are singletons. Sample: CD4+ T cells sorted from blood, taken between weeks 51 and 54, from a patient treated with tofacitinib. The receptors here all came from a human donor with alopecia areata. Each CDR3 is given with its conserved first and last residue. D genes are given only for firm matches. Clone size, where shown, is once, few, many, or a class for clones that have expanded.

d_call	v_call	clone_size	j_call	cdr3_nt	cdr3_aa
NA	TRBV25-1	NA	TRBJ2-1	TGTGCCAGCAGTAGTACGGGTCCTGGCGACAATGAGCAGTTCTTC	CASSSTGPGDNEQFF
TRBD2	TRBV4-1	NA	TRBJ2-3	TGCGCCAGCAGCATTGGGACTAGCGGGAGCACAGATACGCAGTATTTT	CASSIGTSGSTDTQYF
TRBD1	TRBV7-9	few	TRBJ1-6	TGTGCCAGCAGCTTGACAGGGGGCGTTAATTCACCCCTCCACTTT	CASSLTGGVNSPLHF
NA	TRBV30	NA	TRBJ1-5	TGTGCCTGGTCCGAGAAGGTAGACCAGCCCCAGCATTTT	CAWSEKVDQPQHF
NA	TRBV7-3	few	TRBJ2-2	TGTGCCAGCAGGAGAGAGGGTCGAGGAACCGGGGAGCTGTTTTTT	CASRREGRGTGELFF
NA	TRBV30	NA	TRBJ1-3	TGTGCCTGGAGGGAAGGTGGAAACACCATATATTTT	CAWREGGNTIYF
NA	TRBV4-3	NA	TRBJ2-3	TGCGCCAGCAGCCAAGATCGTTGGACAGATACGCAGTATTTT	CASSQDRWTDTQYF
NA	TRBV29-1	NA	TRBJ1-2	TGCAGCGTTGTGAAGGGCTCCTATGGCTACACCTTC	CSVVKGSYGYTF
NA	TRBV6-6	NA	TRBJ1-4	TGTGCCAGCAGTTACATAGGAGGGGCTAATGAAAAACTGTTTTTT	CASSYIGGANEKLFF
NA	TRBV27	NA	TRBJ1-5	TGTGCCAGCAGCCGCCGGGACAGCAATCAGCCCCAGCATTTT	CASSRRDSNQPQHF
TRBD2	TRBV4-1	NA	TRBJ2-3	TGCGCCAGCAGGCCTGACAGACTAGCGGGCTCTGCTAGCACAGATACGCAGTATTTT	CASRPDRLAGSASTDTQYF
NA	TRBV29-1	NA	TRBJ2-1	TGCAGCGTTGAAAGGGGGGGCCGGTTCTTC	CSVERGGRFF
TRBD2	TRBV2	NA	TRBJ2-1	TGTGCCAGCAGAACCAGACTAGCGGGGGGGCTCAATGAGCAGTTCTTC	CASRTRLAGGLNEQFF
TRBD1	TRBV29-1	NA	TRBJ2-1	TGCAGCGTTGAAGATCTCCGGACAGGGACAATAAATGAGCAGTTCTTC	CSVEDLRTGTINEQFF
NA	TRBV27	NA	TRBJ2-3	TGTGCCAGCAGTTTAGAGGTGACAGATACGCAGTATTTT	CASSLEVTDTQYF
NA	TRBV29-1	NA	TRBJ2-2	TGCAGCGTCCGCGGGGCCATTAACGGGGAGCTGTTTTTT	CSVRGAINGELFF